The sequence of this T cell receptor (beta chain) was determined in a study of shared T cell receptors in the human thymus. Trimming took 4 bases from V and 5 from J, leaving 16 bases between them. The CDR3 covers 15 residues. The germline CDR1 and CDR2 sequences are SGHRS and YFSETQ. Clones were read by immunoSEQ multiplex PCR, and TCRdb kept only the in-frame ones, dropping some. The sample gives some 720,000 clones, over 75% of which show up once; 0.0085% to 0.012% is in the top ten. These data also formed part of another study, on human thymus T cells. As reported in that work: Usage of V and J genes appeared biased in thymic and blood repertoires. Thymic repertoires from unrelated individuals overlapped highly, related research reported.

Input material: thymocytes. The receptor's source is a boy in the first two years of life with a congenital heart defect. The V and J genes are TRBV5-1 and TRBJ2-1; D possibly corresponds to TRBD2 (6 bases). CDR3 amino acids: CASSTRDSGHNEQFF. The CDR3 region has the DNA TGCGCCAGCAGCACTCGGGACTCCGGCCACAATGAGCAGTTCTTC.